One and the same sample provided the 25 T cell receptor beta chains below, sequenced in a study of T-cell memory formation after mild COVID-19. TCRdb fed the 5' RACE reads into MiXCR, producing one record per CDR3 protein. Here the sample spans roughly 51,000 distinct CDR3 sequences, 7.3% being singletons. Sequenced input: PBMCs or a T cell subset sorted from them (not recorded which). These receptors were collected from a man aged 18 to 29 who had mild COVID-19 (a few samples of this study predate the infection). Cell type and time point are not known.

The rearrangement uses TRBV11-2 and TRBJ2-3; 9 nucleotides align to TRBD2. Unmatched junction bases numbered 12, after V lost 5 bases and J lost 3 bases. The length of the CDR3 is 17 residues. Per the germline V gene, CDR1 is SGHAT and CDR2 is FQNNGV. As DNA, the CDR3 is TGTGCCAGCAGCACCCCCCTAAGCGGGGGGTATACAGATACGCAGTATTTT. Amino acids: CASSTPLSGGYTDTQYF.

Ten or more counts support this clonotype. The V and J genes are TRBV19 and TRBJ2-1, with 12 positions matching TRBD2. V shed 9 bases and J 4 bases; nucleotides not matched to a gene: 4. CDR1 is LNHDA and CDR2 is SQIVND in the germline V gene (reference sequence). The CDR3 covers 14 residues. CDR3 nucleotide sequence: TGTGCCAGCACAGGACTAGCGGGGTACAATGAGCAGTTCTTC. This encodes CASTGLAGYNEQFF.

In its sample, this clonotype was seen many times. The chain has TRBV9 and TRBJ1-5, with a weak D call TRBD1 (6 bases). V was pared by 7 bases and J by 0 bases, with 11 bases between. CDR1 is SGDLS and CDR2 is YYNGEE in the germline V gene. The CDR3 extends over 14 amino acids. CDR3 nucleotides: TGTGCCAGCGGCGGGGGCATTAGCAATCAGCCCCAGCATTTT. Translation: CASGGGISNQPQHF.

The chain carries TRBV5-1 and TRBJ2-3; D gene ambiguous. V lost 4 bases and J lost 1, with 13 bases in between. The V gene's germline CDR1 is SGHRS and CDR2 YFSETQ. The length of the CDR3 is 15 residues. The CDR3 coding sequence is TGCGCCAGCAGCCTGGTAATATCCGGCACAGATACGCAGTATTTT. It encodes CASSLVISGTDTQYF. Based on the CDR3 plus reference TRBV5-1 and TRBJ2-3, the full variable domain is KAGVTQTPRYLIKTRGQQVTLSCSPISGHRSVSWYQQTPGQGLQFLFEYFSETQRNKGNFPGRFSGRQFSNSRSEMNVSTLELGDSALYLCASSLVISGTDTQYFGPGTRLTVL.

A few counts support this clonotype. CDR3 residues: CASSLEAGSNAEAFF. CDR3 nucleotide sequence: TGCGCCAGCAGCTTGGAGGCCGGATCAAACGCTGAAGCTTTCTTT. The chain carries TRBV5-1 and TRBJ1-1; D ambiguous. Looked up from germline, CDR1 is SGHRS and CDR2 is YFSETQ. The CDR3 is 15 residues long. V dropped 0 bases and J dropped 6 bases, with 15 bases sitting between them.

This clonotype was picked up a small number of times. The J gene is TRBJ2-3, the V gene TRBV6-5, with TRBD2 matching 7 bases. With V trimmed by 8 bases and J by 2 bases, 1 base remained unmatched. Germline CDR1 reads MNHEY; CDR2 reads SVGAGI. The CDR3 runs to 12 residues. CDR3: CASGTNTDTQYF. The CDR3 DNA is TGTGCCAGCGGGACTAACACAGATACGCAGTATTTT.

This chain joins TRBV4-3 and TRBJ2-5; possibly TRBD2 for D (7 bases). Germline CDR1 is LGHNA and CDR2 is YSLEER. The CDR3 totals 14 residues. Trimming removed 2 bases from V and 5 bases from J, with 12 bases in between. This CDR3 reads CASSQRGGGETQYF. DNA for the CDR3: TGCGCCAGCAGCCAAAGGGGGGGCGGGGAGACCCAGTACTTC.

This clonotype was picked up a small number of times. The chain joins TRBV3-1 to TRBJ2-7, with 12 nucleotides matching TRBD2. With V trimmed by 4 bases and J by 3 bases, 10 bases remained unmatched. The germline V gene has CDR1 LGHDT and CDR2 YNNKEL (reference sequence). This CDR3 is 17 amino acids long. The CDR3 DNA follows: TGTGCCAGCAGCCCTAGACTAGCGGGGGCTGAATTCTACGAGCAGTACTTC. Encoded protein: CASSPRLAGAEFYEQYF.

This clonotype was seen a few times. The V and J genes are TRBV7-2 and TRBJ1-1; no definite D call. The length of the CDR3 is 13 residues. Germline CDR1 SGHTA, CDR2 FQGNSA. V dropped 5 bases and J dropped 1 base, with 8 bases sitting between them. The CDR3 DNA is TGTGCCAGCAGCGCCGGAGGGAACACTGAAGCTTTCTTT. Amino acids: CASSAGGNTEAFF. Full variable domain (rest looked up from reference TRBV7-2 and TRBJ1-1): GAGVSQSPSNKVTEKGKDVELRCDPISGHTALYWYRQSLGQGLEFLIYFQGNSAPDKSGLPSDRFSAERTGGSVSTLTIQRTQQEDSAVYLCASSAGGNTEAFFGQGTRLTVV.

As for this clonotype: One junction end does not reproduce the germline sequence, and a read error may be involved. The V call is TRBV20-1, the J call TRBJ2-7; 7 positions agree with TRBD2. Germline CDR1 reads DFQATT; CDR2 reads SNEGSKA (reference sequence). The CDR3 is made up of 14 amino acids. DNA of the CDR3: TGCAGTGCTATTCCAGGACTAGGCTCCAACGAGCAGTACTTC. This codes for CSAIPGLGSNEQYF.

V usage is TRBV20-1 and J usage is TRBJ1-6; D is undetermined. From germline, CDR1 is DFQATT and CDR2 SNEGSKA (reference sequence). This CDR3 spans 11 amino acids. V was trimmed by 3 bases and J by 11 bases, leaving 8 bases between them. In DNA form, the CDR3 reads TGCAGTGCTAGTGAGGGAACACCCCTCCACTTT. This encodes CSASEGTPLHF.

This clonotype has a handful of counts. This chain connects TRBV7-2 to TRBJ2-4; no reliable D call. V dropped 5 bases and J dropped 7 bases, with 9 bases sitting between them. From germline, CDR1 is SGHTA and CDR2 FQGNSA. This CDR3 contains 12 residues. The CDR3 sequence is CASSLIGNIQYF. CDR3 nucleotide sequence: TGTGCCAGCAGCCTAATAGGGAACATTCAGTACTTC.

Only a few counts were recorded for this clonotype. The CDR3 bases are TGTGCCAGCAGCCCCCGGCGGGGGCAGCCCCAGCATTTT. It codes for CASSPRRGQPQHF. The chain recombines TRBV7-9 with TRBJ1-5; D is possibly TRBD1 (5 bases). The CDR3 contains 13 residues. V lost 5 bases and J lost 7, with 12 bases in between. Germline-derived CDR1 and CDR2 are SEHNR and FQNEAQ (reference sequence). Full variable domain (remainder filled in from reference TRBV7-9 and TRBJ1-5): DTGVSQNPRHKITKRGQNVTFRCDPISEHNRLYWYRQTLGQGPEFLTYFQNEAQLEKSRLLSDRFSAERPKGSFSTLEIQRTEQGDSAMYLCASSPRRGQPQHFGDGTRLSIL.

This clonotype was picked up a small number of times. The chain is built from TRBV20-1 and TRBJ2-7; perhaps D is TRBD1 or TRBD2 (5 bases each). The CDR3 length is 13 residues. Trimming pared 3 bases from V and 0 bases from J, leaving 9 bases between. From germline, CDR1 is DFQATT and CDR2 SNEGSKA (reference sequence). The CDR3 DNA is TGCAGTGCTAGCGGGGCTACCTCCTACGAGCAGTACTTC. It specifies CSASGATSYEQYF.

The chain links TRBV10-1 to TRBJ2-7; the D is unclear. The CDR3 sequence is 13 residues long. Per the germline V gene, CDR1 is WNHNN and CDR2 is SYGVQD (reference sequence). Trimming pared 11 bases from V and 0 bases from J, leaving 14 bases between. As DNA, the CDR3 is TGCGCCTCGACCTGGGTGAGCTCCTACGAGCAGTACTTC. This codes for CASTWVSSYEQYF.

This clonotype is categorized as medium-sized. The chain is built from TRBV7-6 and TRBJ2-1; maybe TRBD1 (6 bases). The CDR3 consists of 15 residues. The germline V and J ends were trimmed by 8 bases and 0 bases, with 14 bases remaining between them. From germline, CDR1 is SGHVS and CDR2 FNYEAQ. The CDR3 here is CASGPDSSSYNEQFF. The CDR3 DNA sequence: TGTGCCAGCGGGCCGGACAGCAGCTCCTACAATGAGCAGTTCTTC. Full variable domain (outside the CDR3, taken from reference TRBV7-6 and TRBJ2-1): GAGVSQSPRYKVTKRGQDVALRCDPISGHVSLYWYRQALGQGPEFLTYFNYEAQQDKSGLPNDRFSAERPEGSISTLTIQRTEQRDSAMYRCASGPDSSSYNEQFFGPGTRLTVL.

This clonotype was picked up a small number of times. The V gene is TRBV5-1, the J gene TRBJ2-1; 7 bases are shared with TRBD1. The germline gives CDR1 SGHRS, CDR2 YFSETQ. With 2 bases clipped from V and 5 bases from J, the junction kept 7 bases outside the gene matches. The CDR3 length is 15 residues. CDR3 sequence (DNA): TGCGCCAGCAGCTTATATGGACAGGAAAACAATGAGCAGTTCTTC. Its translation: CASSLYGQENNEQFF.

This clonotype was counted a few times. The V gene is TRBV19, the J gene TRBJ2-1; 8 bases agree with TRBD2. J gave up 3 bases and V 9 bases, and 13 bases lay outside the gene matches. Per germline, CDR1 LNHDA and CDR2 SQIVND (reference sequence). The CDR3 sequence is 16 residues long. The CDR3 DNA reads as TGTGCCAGCTTAGTGAGCGGGGGAAACCTCTACAATGAGCAGTTCTTC. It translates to CASLVSGGNLYNEQFF.

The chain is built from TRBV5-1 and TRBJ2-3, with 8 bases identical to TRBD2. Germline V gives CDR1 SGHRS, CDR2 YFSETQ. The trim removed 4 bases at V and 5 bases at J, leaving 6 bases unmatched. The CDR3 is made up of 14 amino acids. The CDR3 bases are TGCGCCAGCAGCCAAACTAGCGGAGAAGATACGCAGTATTTT. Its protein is CASSQTSGEDTQYF. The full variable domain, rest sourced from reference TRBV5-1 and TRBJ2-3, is KAGVTQTPRYLIKTRGQQVTLSCSPISGHRSVSWYQQTPGQGLQFLFEYFSETQRNKGNFPGRFSGRQFSNSRSEMNVSTLELGDSALYLCASSQTSGEDTQYFGPGTRLTVL.

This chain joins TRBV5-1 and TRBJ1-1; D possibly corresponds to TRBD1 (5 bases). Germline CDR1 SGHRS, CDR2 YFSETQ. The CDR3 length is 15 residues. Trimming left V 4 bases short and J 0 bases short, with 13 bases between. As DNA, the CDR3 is TGCGCCAGCAGCAGGACACTTACTATGAACACTGAAGCTTTCTTT. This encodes CASSRTLTMNTEAFF.

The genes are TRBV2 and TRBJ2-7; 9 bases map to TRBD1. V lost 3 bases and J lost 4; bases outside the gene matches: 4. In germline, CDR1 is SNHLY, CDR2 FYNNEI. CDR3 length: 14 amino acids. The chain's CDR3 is CASSEGTGIYEQYV. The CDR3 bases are TGTGCCAGCAGTGAGGGGACAGGGATTTACGAGCAGTACGTC.

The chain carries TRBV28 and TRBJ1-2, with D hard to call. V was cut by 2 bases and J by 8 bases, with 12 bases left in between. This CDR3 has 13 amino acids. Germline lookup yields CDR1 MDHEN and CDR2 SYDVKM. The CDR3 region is CASSLEPGSGYTF. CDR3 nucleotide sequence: TGTGCCAGCAGTTTAGAGCCAGGATCGGGCTACACCTTC.

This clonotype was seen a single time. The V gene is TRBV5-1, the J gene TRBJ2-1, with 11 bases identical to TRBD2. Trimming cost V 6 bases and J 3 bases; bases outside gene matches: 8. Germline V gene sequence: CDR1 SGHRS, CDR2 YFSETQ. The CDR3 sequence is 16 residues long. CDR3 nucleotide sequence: TGCGCCAGCACTAGCGGGGGGACTTCCCACTACAATGAGCAGTTCTTC. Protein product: CASTSGGTSHYNEQFF.

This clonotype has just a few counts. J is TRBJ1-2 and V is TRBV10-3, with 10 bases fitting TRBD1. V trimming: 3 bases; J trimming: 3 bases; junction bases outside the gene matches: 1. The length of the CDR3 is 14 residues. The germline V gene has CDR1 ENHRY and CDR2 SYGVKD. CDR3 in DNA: TGTGCCATCAGTGACGGGACAGGGGACTATGGCTACACCTTC. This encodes CAISDGTGDYGYTF.

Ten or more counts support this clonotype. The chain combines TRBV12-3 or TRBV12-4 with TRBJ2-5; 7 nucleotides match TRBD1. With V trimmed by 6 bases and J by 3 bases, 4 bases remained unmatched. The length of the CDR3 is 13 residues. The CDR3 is CASSDRVKETQYF. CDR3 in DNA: TGTGCCAGCAGCGACAGGGTGAAAGAGACCCAGTACTTC.